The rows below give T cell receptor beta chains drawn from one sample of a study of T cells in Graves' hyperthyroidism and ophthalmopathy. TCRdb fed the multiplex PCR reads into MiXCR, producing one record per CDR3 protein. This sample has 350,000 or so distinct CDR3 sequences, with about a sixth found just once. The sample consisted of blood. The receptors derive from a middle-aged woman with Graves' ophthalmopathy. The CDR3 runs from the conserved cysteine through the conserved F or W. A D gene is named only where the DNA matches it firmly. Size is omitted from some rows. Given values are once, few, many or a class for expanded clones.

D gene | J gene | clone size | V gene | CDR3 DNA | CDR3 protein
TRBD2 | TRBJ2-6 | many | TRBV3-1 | TGTGCCAGCAGCCAAGCGGATGGCGCGGGAGGCTCTGGGGCCAACGTCCTGACTTTC | CASSQADGAGGSGANVLTF
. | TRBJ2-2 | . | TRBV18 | TGTGCCAGCTCGGCGCTGGACATTAACACCGGGGAGCTGTTTTTT | CASSALDINTGELFF
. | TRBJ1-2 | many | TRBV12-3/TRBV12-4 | TGTGCCAGCAGCCCTGACAGAGGCCGGAGCTATGGCTACACCTTC | CASSPDRGRSYGYTF
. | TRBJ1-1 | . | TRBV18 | TGTGCCAGCTCACAAGCCCAGAACACTGAAGCTTTCTTT | CASSQAQNTEAFF
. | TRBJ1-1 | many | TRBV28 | TGTGCCAGCACCCTAGGGGGGTGGGGGAACACTGAAGCTTTCTTT | CASTLGGWGNTEAFF
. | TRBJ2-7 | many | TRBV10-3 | TGTGCCATCAGTGAGCAGGAGTCCTACGAGCAGTACTTC | CAISEQESYEQYF
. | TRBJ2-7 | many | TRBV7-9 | TGTGCCAGCAGCTTAGTGCGACGGAGCTCCTACGAGCAGTACTTC | CASSLVRRSSYEQYF
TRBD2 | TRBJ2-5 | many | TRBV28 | TGTGCCAGCAGTGTAACTAGCGTCGGGCGGGAGACCCAGTACTTC | CASSVTSVGRETQYF
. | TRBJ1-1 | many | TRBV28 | TGTGCCAGCAGTTTATTTGTAAGGAACACTGAAGCTTTCTTT | CASSLFVRNTEAFF
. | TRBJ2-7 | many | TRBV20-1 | TGCAGTGCTAGGTCGAGAGGGCCCTACGAGCAGTACTTC | CSARSRGPYEQYF
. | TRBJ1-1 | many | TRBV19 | TGTGCCAGTAGTACAGGGTATGGCACTGAAGCTTTCTTT | CASSTGYGTEAFF
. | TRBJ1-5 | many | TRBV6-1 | TGTGCCAGCAGAAGGAGGGTGGATCAGCCCCAGCATTTT | CASRRRVDQPQHF
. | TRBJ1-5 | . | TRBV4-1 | TGCGCCAGCAGCCCTCAGCGACAGGCCGCTCAGCCCCAGCATTTT | CASSPQRQAAQPQHF
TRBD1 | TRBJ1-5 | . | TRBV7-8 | TGTGCCAGCAGCCGACGGACAGGGGGCAATCAGCCCCAGCATTTT | CASSRRTGGNQPQHF
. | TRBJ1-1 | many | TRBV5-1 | TGCGCCAGCAGCTTGGAAGGTGTCGGTCTTATGAACACTGAAGCTTTCTTT | CASSLEGVGLMNTEAFF
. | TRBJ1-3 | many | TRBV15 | TGTGCCACCAGGCAGGGCGAAAACACCATATATTTT | CATRQGENTIYF
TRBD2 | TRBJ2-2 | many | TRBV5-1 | TGCGCCAGCAGCTTTAGGACTAGCGGGAGGCCCACTATCCAAGGGGAGCTGTTTTTT | CASSFRTSGRPTIQGELFF
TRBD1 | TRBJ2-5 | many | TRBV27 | TGTGCCAGCACGTCTCCGGGACAGGGGACGAAGACCCAGTACTTC | CASTSPGQGTKTQYF
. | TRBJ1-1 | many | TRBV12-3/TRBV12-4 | TGTGCCAGCAGTTTTCGGGGTGAGACTGAAGCTTTCTTT | CASSFRGETEAFF
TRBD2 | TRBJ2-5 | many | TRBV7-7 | TGTGCTAGCACTGCGACTAGCGGGAGGGAGGAGACCCAGTACTTC | CASTATSGREETQYF
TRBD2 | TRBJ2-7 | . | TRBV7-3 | TGTGCCAGCAGCTTCCAACTAGCGGGGGACGAGCAGTACTTC | CASSFQLAGDEQYF
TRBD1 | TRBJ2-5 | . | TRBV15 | TGTGCCACCAGGGGGACAGGGAGGTGGGAGACCCAGTACTTC | CATRGTGRWETQYF
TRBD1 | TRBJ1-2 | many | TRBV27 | TGTGCCAGCAGTTTAAAGGACAGGGGGTATGATGGCTACACCTTC | CASSLKDRGYDGYTF
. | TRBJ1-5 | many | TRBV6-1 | TGTGCCAGCAGTGAAGCGGATCGTTTCGAGGCCCAGCATTTT | CASSEADRFEAQHF